Described below is a single T cell receptor beta chain sequence and its context. The target antigen is unknown. These data are taken from a study of cytomegalovirus exposure and HLA in healthy donors. The overall study: Tens of millions of unique TCRs from HLA-typed donors were held in an early release of data. General study points: In vitro assays verified that a few CMV-associated chains recognized CMV antigens specifically.

This CDR3 is 17 amino acids long. The V and J ends lost 4 bases and 0 bases respectively, with 18 bases between them. Germline V gene lookup returns CDR1 SGHRS and CDR2 YFSETQ. A multiplex PCR was run with 60 Vbeta primers and 13 Jbeta primers. Assay used: immunoSEQ multiplex PCR; TCRdb lists only in-frame clones, some missing. The sample holds fewer than 200,000 clones; roughly 80% are singletons and the top ten take more than 5%. The source is a man aged 35 to 55 in good health and CMV-seronegative. The sample taken for sequencing was PBMCs. V and J are TRBV5-1 and TRBJ2-3, with D maybe TRBD2 (6 bases). This CDR3 is CASSAGLRGKSTDTQYF. CDR3 nucleotides: TGCGCCAGCAGCGCGGGGCTTAGGGGCAAGAGCACAGATACGCAGTATTTT.